The next 29 T cell receptor beta chains were all read from a single sample in a study of spatial heterogeneity in lung cancer. One entry per CDR3 protein, called by TCRdb with MiXCR from the 5' RACE reads. The sample gives about 36,000 distinct CDR3 sequences, roughly 5% of which show up once; more than 25% is in the top ten. The time point: sample taken at primary tumor resection. No cell sorting; template was whole RNA from tumor, lung tissue or PBMC. The sequences come from PBMCs, collected at surgery. Source of these receptors: a female donor with early-stage non-small cell lung cancer.

This clonotype was seen ten or more times. The rearrangement joins TRBV5-1 to TRBJ2-1; 8 nucleotides line up with TRBD2. Trimming cost V 4 bases and J 3 bases; bases outside gene matches: 3. CDR1 SGHRS and CDR2 YFSETQ come from the germline V gene. The CDR3 is 14 amino acids. Here the CDR3 DNA reads TGCGCCAGCAGCACCGGGACTAGCTACAATGAGCAGTTCTTC. It is translated as CASSTGTSYNEQFF.

At least ten counts were recorded for this clonotype. The chain joins TRBV18 to TRBJ2-4; D may correspond to TRBD1 or TRBD2 (5 bases each). V was cut by 3 bases and J by 3 bases, with 12 bases left in between. The CDR3 runs to 15 residues. Germline V gives CDR1 KGHSH, CDR2 LQKENI. The CDR3 loop is CASSPGTGGKNIQYF. CDR3 sequence (DNA): TGTGCCAGCTCACCCGGGACCGGTGGCAAAAACATTCAGTACTTC.

There are a few counts of this clonotype. The chain links TRBV3-1 to TRBJ2-5; D tentatively fits TRBD1 or TRBD2 (5 bases each). Germline V gene sequence: CDR1 LGHDT, CDR2 YNNKEL (reference sequence). This CDR3 is 13 amino acids long. The V and J ends lost 4 bases and 5 bases respectively, with 11 bases between them. CDR3: CASSPRGAETQYF. Written as DNA, the CDR3 is TGTGCCAGCAGCCCTCGAGGGGCGGAGACCCAGTACTTC.

This clonotype showed up many times. The chain uses TRBV7-8 and TRBJ1-2; D remains unclear. The CDR3 length is 16 residues. V was trimmed by 0 bases and J by 2 bases, leaving 13 bases between them. The germline V gene has CDR1 SGHVS and CDR2 FQNEAQ. Here the CDR3 reads CASSLAPPGLNYGYTF. CDR3 coding DNA: TGTGCCAGCAGCTTAGCGCCCCCCGGACTAAACTATGGCTACACCTTC.

This clonotype was seen only a few times. The V gene is TRBV30, the J gene TRBJ1-3; D not resolved. Germline-derived CDR1 and CDR2 are GTSNPN and SVGIG (reference sequence). Trimming took off 4 bases at V and 4 bases at J, with 8 bases between the two ends. This CDR3 has 12 amino acids. Here the CDR3 reads CAWKGLGNTIYF. Written as DNA, the CDR3 is TGTGCCTGGAAAGGGCTCGGAAACACCATATATTTT.

Ten or more counts support this clonotype. The J gene is TRBJ1-2, the V gene TRBV5-1, with 10 bases that match TRBD1. Germline values: CDR1 SGHRS, CDR2 YFSETQ. V dropped 4 bases and J dropped 7; count of bases not matched to a gene: 10. This CDR3 contains 15 residues. CDR3 sequence: CASSARGQGSGGYTF. CDR3 in DNA: TGCGCCAGCAGCGCACGGGGACAGGGGTCTGGTGGCTACACCTTC.

A few counts support this clonotype. This rearrangement joins TRBV4-2 to TRBJ1-4, with a tentative D call TRBD1 (6 bases). Germline-derived CDR1 and CDR2 are LGHNA and YNFKEQ. The CDR3 extends over 14 amino acids. Trimming removed 5 bases from V and 6 bases from J, with 13 bases in between. CDR3 sequence (DNA): TGTGCCAGCAGCTCAACGACAGGAGATGAAAAACTGTTTTTT. Its protein product is CASSSTTGDEKLFF.

This clonotype was recorded at least ten times. This chain uses TRBV5-1 with TRBJ1-5, with D unresolved. CDR3 length: 15 amino acids. The germline V gene encodes CDR1 SGHRS and CDR2 YFSETQ. The V gene lost 0 bases and the J gene lost 3 bases, with 10 bases spanning the gap. The CDR3: CASSLAGPTNQPQHF. Written as DNA, the CDR3 is TGCGCCAGCAGCTTGGCCGGCCCGACCAATCAGCCCCAGCATTTT.

Many counts were recorded for this clonotype. The chain links TRBV7-9 to TRBJ2-3; possibly TRBD2 for D (6 bases). Germline values: CDR1 SEHNR, CDR2 FQNEAQ (reference sequence). The V and J ends lost 1 base and 1 base respectively, with 18 bases between them. This CDR3 region has 18 residues. The CDR3 region has the DNA TGTGCCAGCAGCTTAGAGGAGGGTGGCTTTGAAGGCACAGATACGCAGTATTTT. Protein sequence: CASSLEEGGFEGTDTQYF.

Many counts were recorded for this clonotype. The CDR3 sequence is CASRSSSYNEQFF. The CDR3 nucleotides are TGTGCCAGCAGATCCAGCTCCTACAATGAGCAGTTCTTC. This chain uses TRBV7-3 with TRBJ2-1; D gene uncertain. V lost 6 bases, J lost 0 bases, and 6 bases lay in between. Germline V lookup: CDR1 SGHTA, CDR2 FQGTGA. The CDR3 is made up of 13 amino acids.

This clonotype appeared many times. The chain is built from TRBV12-3 or TRBV12-4 and TRBJ2-3, with 7 positions matching TRBD2. CDR3 length equals 14 residues. V lost 5 bases to trimming and J lost 2 bases; unmatched junction nucleotides: 4. Written as DNA, the CDR3 is TGTGCCAGCAGTACGCGGGGGTTCACAGATACGCAGTATTTT. Translation gives CASSTRGFTDTQYF.

This clonotype came up a few times. V and J are TRBV18 and TRBJ1-1; D possibly corresponds to TRBD1 (5 bases). This CDR3 spans 17 amino acids. Germline V gene sequence: CDR1 KGHSH, CDR2 LQKENI. The V gene lost 3 bases and the J gene lost 0 bases, with 17 bases spanning the gap. CDR3 bases: TGTGCCAGCTCACCTAAAAGCGGGGCGGTTGTGAACACTGAAGCTTTCTTT. It specifies CASSPKSGAVVNTEAFF.

This clonotype was detected many times. The V gene is TRBV6-6, the J gene TRBJ1-6; 9 bases align to TRBD1. With 5 bases clipped from V and 3 bases from J, the junction kept 2 bases outside the gene matches. The V gene's germline CDR1 is MNHNY and CDR2 SVGAGI (reference sequence). CDR3 length equals 15 residues. The CDR3 DNA is TGTGCCAGCAGTCAGACAGGGGGCTATAATTCACCCCTCCACTTT. This codes for CASSQTGGYNSPLHF.

The chain is built from TRBV5-8 and TRBJ2-5; 7 nucleotides line up with TRBD1. The V gene's germline CDR1 is SGHTS and CDR2 YDEGEE. This CDR3 spans 14 amino acids. Trimming removed 5 bases from V and 5 bases from J; junction bases left unmatched: 9. The CDR3 loop reads CASSFKGAEETQYF. The CDR3 nucleotides are TGTGCCAGCAGTTTTAAGGGGGCCGAGGAGACCCAGTACTTC.

This rearrangement joins TRBV2 to TRBJ2-3; D is unresolved. CDR1 and CDR2 from the germline V gene are SNHLY and FYNNEI. V lost 7 bases and J 5 bases, leaving 10 bases between the germline ends. This CDR3 is built from 12 residues. The CDR3 DNA follows: TGTGCCAGCACCGAATGGGGAGATACGCAGTATTTT. Its protein product is CASTEWGDTQYF.

The chain couples TRBV20-1 to TRBJ2-5, with D perhaps being TRBD1 or TRBD2 (5 bases each). There are 14 residues in the CDR3. V was cut by 0 bases and J by 2 bases, with 10 bases left in between. Germline V gives CDR1 DFQATT, CDR2 SNEGSKA (reference sequence). This CDR3 is CSARDQEGQETQYF. The DNA of the CDR3 is TGCAGTGCTAGAGATCAAGAGGGGCAAGAGACCCAGTACTTC.

At least ten counts were recorded for this clonotype. The chain is built from TRBV27 and TRBJ1-1, with D unclear. Trimming shortened V by 5 bases and J by 6 bases, and 19 bases separated the two germline ends. Germline V gene data show CDR1 as MNHEY and CDR2 as SMNVEV (reference sequence). The CDR3 length is 15 residues. CDR3 in DNA: TGTGCCAGCAGTCCCGAGGACCCCTGGGCCGCTGAAGCTTTCTTT. Its protein product is CASSPEDPWAAEAFF.

This clonotype came up a few times. The chain has TRBV3-1 and TRBJ2-5; D is uncertain. CDR1 and CDR2 (germline): LGHDT, YNNKEL (reference sequence). V lost 0 bases, J lost 6 bases, and 5 bases lay in between. The CDR3 consists of 12 residues. The CDR3 is CASSQDRQTQYF. For the CDR3, the DNA is TGTGCCAGCAGCCAAGATAGGCAGACCCAGTACTTC.

Comment on this clonotype: Given a much more abundant clone one base away, this may be a read error. CDR3 residues: CASSERSVVGVLGSEQFF. The CDR3 DNA follows: TGTGCCAGCAGTGAAAGGTCAGTGGTGGGAGTTCTTGGAAGTGAGCAGTTCTTC. V and J are TRBV2 and TRBJ2-1; a weak D match, TRBD2 (5 bases). The CDR3 is 18 residues long. V was clipped by 2 bases and J by 9 bases, with 26 bases between them. In germline, CDR1 is SNHLY, CDR2 FYNNEI. The full variable domain, rest sourced from reference TRBV2 and TRBJ2-1, is EPEVTQTPSHQVTQMGQEVILRCVPISNHLYFYWYRQILGQKVEFLVSFYNNEISEKSEIFDDQFSVERPDGSNFTLKIRSTKLEDSAMYFCASSERSVVGVLGSEQFFGPGTRLTVL.

This clonotype was detected ten times or more. This chain connects TRBV3-2 to TRBJ1-1; the D segment call TRBD1 is taken from the table without a DNA check. TRBV3-2 is an annotated pseudogene. The CDR3 loop spans 20 amino acids. DNA of the CDR3: TGTGCCAGCAGCCAAGAACGGGATAGGGGGACTCCACCAATGAACACTGAAGCTTTCTTT. Protein product: CASSQERDRGTPPMNTEAFF.

This clonotype was observed at least ten times. V and J are TRBV9 and TRBJ2-1, with a possible D match to TRBD1 (6 bases). This CDR3 spans 16 amino acids. Trimming cost V 0 bases and J 8 bases, with 18 bases left between them. The germline gives CDR1 SGDLS, CDR2 YYNGEE. CDR3 residues: CASSVASPRDNDEQFF. The CDR3 region has the DNA TGTGCCAGCAGCGTAGCTAGTCCTAGGGACAATGATGAGCAGTTCTTC.

This clonotype was counted at least ten times. This chain connects TRBV23-1 to TRBJ1-6, with 8 bases identical to TRBD1. TRBV23-1 is an ORF, with its function uncertain. This CDR3 region has 16 residues. The V segment lost 7 bases and the J segment 8 bases; nucleotides outside the gene matches: 13. CDR3 amino acids: CASNRTGTFQHSPLHF. DNA of the CDR3: TGCGCCAGCAATAGGACAGGGACATTTCAGCATTCACCCCTCCACTTT.

Comment on this clonotype: With a much larger clone just one base away, this may be a read error. The chain carries TRBV19 and TRBJ1-2, with D perhaps matching TRBD1 (5 bases). The CDR3 extends over 15 amino acids. CDR1 LNHDA and CDR2 SQIVND come from the germline V gene (reference sequence). The CDR3 DNA reads TGTGCCAGTAGTCAGATAGGGGACTTTAACTATGGCCACACCTTC. It codes for CASSQIGDFNYGHTF.

This clonotype was observed many times. The gene calls are TRBV7-2 and TRBJ2-1; the match to TRBD1 covers 9 bases. The V gene end was trimmed by 5 bases and the J gene end by 7 bases; junction bases not matched to a gene: 12. The CDR3 length is 16 residues. The germline CDR1 and CDR2 sequences are SGHTA and FQGNSA. DNA for the CDR3: TGTGCCAGCAGCCGGAGAGGACAGGGGAGCCGTAATGAGCAGTTCTTC. Translating gives CASSRRGQGSRNEQFF.

This clonotype was counted at least ten times. The rearrangement links TRBV5-1 to TRBJ2-5, with unresolved D. Trimming pared 1 base from V and 6 bases from J, leaving 10 bases between. The CDR3 length is 13 residues. Germline lookup yields CDR1 SGHRS and CDR2 YFSETQ. The CDR3 sequence: CASSLRASKTQYF. CDR3 bases: TGCGCCAGCAGCTTGAGGGCTTCAAAGACCCAGTACTTC.

This clonotype was seen more than once but under ten times. The V call is TRBV30, the J call TRBJ2-2; the D is unclear. CDR3 size: 13 residues. The V gene lost 2 bases and the J gene lost 7 bases, with 11 bases spanning the gap. Germline CDR1 is GTSNPN and CDR2 is SVGIG (reference sequence). As DNA, the CDR3 is TGTGCCTGGAGTCATTGGGGTAACGGGGAGCTGTTTTTT. Translating gives CAWSHWGNGELFF.

This clonotype has at least ten counts. The chain carries TRBV5-1 and TRBJ2-5; D call uncertain. The CDR3 is made up of 13 amino acids. Germline CDR1 SGHRS, CDR2 YFSETQ. The V gene lost 2 bases and the J gene lost 0 bases, with 5 bases spanning the gap. Here the CDR3 reads CASSFDNQETQYF. In DNA, the CDR3 is TGCGCCAGCAGCTTTGACAACCAAGAGACCCAGTACTTC.

The table lists this clonotype with many counts. This chain uses TRBV20-1 with TRBJ1-1; D is unresolved. This CDR3 has 15 residues. The germline V gene encodes CDR1 DFQATT and CDR2 SNEGSKA (reference sequence). V lost 3 bases to trimming and J lost 0 bases, with 14 bases between them. The CDR3 coding sequence is TGCAGTGCTAGTACGGAATATACGATGAACACTGAAGCTTTCTTT. Residues: CSASTEYTMNTEAFF.

The table lists this clonotype with many counts. V usage is TRBV29-1 and J usage is TRBJ1-1; 8 positions match TRBD1. CDR1 is SQVTM and CDR2 is ANQGSEA in the germline V gene. The CDR3 totals 14 residues. The V and J ends lost 6 bases and 1 base, in that order; junction bases with no gene match: 7. CDR3 amino acids: CSVHRGRENTEAFF. For the CDR3, the DNA is TGCAGCGTGCACAGGGGGAGAGAGAACACTGAAGCTTTCTTT.